The present T cell receptor (beta chain) was sequenced within a study of blood T cells in healthy people across ages. The overall study: T cells yielded about one barcoded beta molecule per two cells through template switching.

The authors ran a second PCR of roughly 6 to 12 cycles using a sample-barcoded 5' primer and a J-beta primer mix. TCRdb independently ran MiXCR on the 5' RACE reads; one entry per CDR3 protein. The profile shows 750,000 or so distinct CDR3 sequences, 20% to 25% of them singletons. Whole-study findings and limits: Leaving the PBMCs unsorted stopped any conclusive comparison of naive versus antigen-experienced cells.

The amount of total RNA extracted per sample was at least 5.5 micrograms. The germline V gene encodes CDR1 MRHNA and CDR2 SNTAGT. The CDR3 covers 12 residues. There are a few counts of this clonotype. Its matching antigen is unknown. The same data also went into a second study, on T cells of mothers and their children. That paper states: Three healthy Caucasian mothers, along with their six children, were the donors.

The source of this sequence is a boy aged 5 to 17 in good health. Sequencing was done on a sample of blood. This chain joins TRBV6-4 and TRBJ2-5, with D possibly being TRBD1 (6 bases). The J call may be faulty, since TRBJ2-1 better matches the DNA end. CDR3 loop: CASRTGHPGQFF. The CDR3, as DNA: TGTGCCAGCAGGACAGGACACCCTGGGCAGTTCTTC.